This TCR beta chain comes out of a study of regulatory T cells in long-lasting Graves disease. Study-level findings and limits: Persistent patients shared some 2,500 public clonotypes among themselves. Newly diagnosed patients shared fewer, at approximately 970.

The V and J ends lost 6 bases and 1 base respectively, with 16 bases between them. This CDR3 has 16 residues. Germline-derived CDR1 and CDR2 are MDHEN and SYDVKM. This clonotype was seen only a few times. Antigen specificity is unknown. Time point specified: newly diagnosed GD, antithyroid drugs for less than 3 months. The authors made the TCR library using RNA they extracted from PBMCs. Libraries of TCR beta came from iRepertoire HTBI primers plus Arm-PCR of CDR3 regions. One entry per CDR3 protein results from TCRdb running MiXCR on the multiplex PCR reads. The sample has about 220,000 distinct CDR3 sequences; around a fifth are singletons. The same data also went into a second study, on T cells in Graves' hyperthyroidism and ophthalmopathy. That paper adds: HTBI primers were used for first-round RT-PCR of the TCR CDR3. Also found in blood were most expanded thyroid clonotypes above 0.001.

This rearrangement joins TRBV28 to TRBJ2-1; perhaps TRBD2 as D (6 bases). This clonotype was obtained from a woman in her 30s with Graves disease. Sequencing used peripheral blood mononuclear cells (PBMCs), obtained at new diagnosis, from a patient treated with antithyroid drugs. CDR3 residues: CASSRPYGLSYNEQFF. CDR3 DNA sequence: TGTGCCAGCAGCCGCCCCTACGGACTATCCTACAATGAGCAGTTCTTC. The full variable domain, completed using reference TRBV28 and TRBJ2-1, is DVKVTQSSRYLVKRTGEKVFLECVQDMDHENMFWYRQDPGLGLRLIYFSYDVKMKEKGDIPEGYSVSREKKERFSLILESASTNQTSMYLCASSRPYGLSYNEQFFGPGTRLTVL.